A single sample is the source of the 30 T cell receptor beta chains below, sequenced in a study of read filtering for tumor transcriptome and immune sequencing. From 300 to 400 ng of RNA, a library with molecular barcoded alpha/delta and beta/gamma adaptors was made. MiXCR, run by TCRdb on the reads, gives a single entry per CDR3 protein. The sample lists 85,000 to 100,000 distinct CDR3 sequences; around a fifth were seen once. The sample comprised a population of CD138-negative cells sorted from bone marrow. These receptors were collected from a donor at least 40 years old with multiple myeloma.

This clonotype was seen at least ten times. This chain links TRBV7-9 with TRBJ1-1; 7 bases are a match to TRBD1. In germline, CDR1 is SEHNR, CDR2 FQNEAQ (reference sequence). CDR3 length: 15 amino acids. J gave up 1 base and V 4 bases, and 6 bases lay outside the gene matches. For the CDR3, the DNA is TGTGCCAGCAGCTCGTACAGGGGCGCGAACACTGAAGCTTTCTTT. It encodes CASSSYRGANTEAFF.

This clonotype was recorded a few times. V is TRBV2 and J is TRBJ1-2; D is unresolved. The CDR3 sequence is 12 residues long. CDR1 and CDR2 (germline): SNHLY, FYNNEI. The germline V and J ends were trimmed by 5 bases and 3 bases, with 7 bases remaining between them. The CDR3 nucleotides read TGTGCCAGCAGTCCGGACCACTATGGCTACACCTTC. Amino acids: CASSPDHYGYTF.

This clonotype was found many times. The chain employs TRBV3-1 and TRBJ2-7; 10 bases agree with TRBD1. The CDR3 is made up of 16 amino acids. CDR1 LGHDT and CDR2 YNNKEL come from the germline V gene (reference sequence). The V gene end was trimmed by 3 bases and the J gene end by 2 bases; junction bases not matched to a gene: 7. The CDR3 loop is CASSQHTGTGAYEQYF. CDR3 coding DNA: TGTGCCAGCAGCCAGCATACCGGGACAGGGGCCTACGAGCAGTACTTC.

This chain joins TRBV2 and TRBJ1-5, with D possibly TRBD1 on 6 matching bases. Germline assignment: CDR1 SNHLY and CDR2 FYNNEI. The ends were cut back, 6 bases at V and 2 bases at J, with 17 bases in the middle. The CDR3 totals 16 residues. Written as DNA, the CDR3 is TGTGCCAGCAGCGATATGACAGGATTCCGCAATCAGCCCCAGCATTTT. Translated, it gives CASSDMTGFRNQPQHF.

This clonotype is a singleton in its sample. A much more abundant neighbour one base away suggests this may be a read error. The chain is built from TRBV7-2 and TRBJ2-1; 7 nucleotides line up with TRBD2. CDR3 length: 15 residues. CDR1 and CDR2 (germline): SGHTA, FQGNSA. The CDR3 region is CASSRDYSSYNGQFF. The CDR3 region has the DNA TGTGCCAGCAGCAGGGACTACAGCTCCTACAATGGGCAGTTCTTC.

This clonotype was detected many times. The chain couples TRBV6-5 to TRBJ2-5, with TRBD2 identical over 7 bases. CDR3 length: 14 residues. CDR1 MNHEY and CDR2 SVGAGI come from the germline V gene. V trimming: 11 bases; J trimming: 3 bases; junction bases outside the gene matches: 12. The CDR3 reads CACPAERGKETQYF. DNA of the CDR3: TGTGCCTGCCCAGCGGAGCGGGGCAAAGAGACCCAGTACTTC.

Ten or more counts support this clonotype. The genes are TRBV5-1 and TRBJ1-1; 9 bases are shared with TRBD1. Losses at the gene ends were 5 bases for V and 4 bases for J; bases not matched to a gene: 9. This CDR3 comprises 15 residues. Germline values: CDR1 SGHRS, CDR2 YFSETQ. CDR3 nucleotide sequence: TGCGCCAGCAGGGTACAACAGGGGGCTCGCACTGAAGCTTTCTTT. Its translation: CASRVQQGARTEAFF.

This clonotype was seen repeatedly, ten times or more. The gene calls are TRBV3-1 and TRBJ2-5; D gene ambiguous. Trimming removed 0 bases from V and 2 bases from J, with 7 bases in between. In germline, CDR1 is LGHDT, CDR2 YNNKEL (reference sequence). The CDR3 spans 14 residues. In DNA, the CDR3 is TGTGCCAGCAGCCAAGAGGCTTCGCAAGAGACCCAGTACTTC. Its protein product is CASSQEASQETQYF.

This clonotype was picked up many times. This chain links TRBV5-1 with TRBJ2-2, with TRBD1 matching over 7 bases. CDR1 and CDR2 (germline): SGHRS, YFSETQ. The trim removed 4 bases at V and 5 bases at J, leaving 5 bases unmatched. This CDR3 has 14 amino acids. Here the CDR3 DNA reads TGCGCCAGCAGCCGCCCGACAGGGACCGGGGAGCTGTTTTTT. Translating it yields CASSRPTGTGELFF.

The chain uses TRBV11-3 and TRBJ2-2; D unclear. Trimming pared 5 bases from V and 4 bases from J, leaving 14 bases between. CDR3 length equals 15 residues. Germline-derived CDR1 and CDR2 are SGHNT and YENEEA. CDR3 in amino acids: CASSPYPAPTGELFF. The CDR3 DNA follows: TGTGCCAGCAGCCCCTACCCAGCACCCACCGGGGAGCTGTTTTTT.

The table lists this clonotype with a few counts. V usage is TRBV6-2 or TRBV6-3 and J usage is TRBJ1-2; D is uncertain. The germline CDR1 and CDR2 sequences are MNHEY and SVGEGT. Trimming pared 5 bases from V and 8 bases from J, leaving 21 bases between. This CDR3 is 15 amino acids long. This CDR3 is CASSPIGYMRGGYTF. CDR3 bases: TGTGCCAGCAGTCCGATTGGGTATATGAGAGGCGGCTACACCTTC.

Remarks on this clonotype: At one end, the junction sequence differs from germline, possibly due to a read error. This chain joins TRBV9 and TRBJ2-1; 15 bases are a match to TRBD2. This CDR3 has 19 residues. In germline, CDR1 is SGDLS, CDR2 YYNGEE. The CDR3 spells CASSPGLAGGPIAYNEQFF. DNA for the CDR3: TGCGCCAGCAGCCCCGGACTAGCGGGGGGGCCAATTGCCTACAATGAGCAGTTCTTC.

In this sample, this clonotype turned up many times. The V and J genes are TRBV30 and TRBJ2-7; 7 nucleotides line up with TRBD1. CDR1 is GTSNPN, CDR2 SVGIG, per germline (reference sequence). The length of the CDR3 is 14 residues. Trimming cost V 4 bases and J 0 bases; bases outside gene matches: 6. This chain's CDR3 is CAWNSGTASYEQYF. As DNA, the CDR3 is TGTGCCTGGAACTCCGGGACAGCCTCCTACGAGCAGTACTTC.

Note on this clonotype: This may be a read error, as it is one base from a much larger clone. The chain combines TRBV2 with TRBJ1-5, with 8 bases fitting TRBD1. Germline V gives CDR1 SNHLY, CDR2 FYNNEI. V shed 4 bases and J 6 bases; nucleotides not matched to a gene: 8. The CDR3 is 15 residues long. The chain's CDR3 is CASSGARGQGQPQHF. The CDR3 region has the DNA TGTGCCAGCAGTGGAGCGCGAGGACAGGGTCAGCCCCAGCATTTT.

This clonotype has a count of ten or more. The V and J genes are TRBV3-1 and TRBJ2-1; 9 nucleotides align to TRBD2. Trimming at V came to 7 bases and at J to 6 bases, leaving 10 bases not matched to a gene. Germline values: CDR1 LGHDT, CDR2 YNNKEL (reference sequence). There are 15 residues in the CDR3. In DNA, the CDR3 is TGTGCCAGCACCCCGCGGGGGGGCTGGTCCAATGAGCAGTTCTTC. Residues: CASTPRGGWSNEQFF.

This clonotype was counted many times. The chain combines TRBV28 with TRBJ2-5, with 10 bases matching TRBD1. The V segment lost 4 bases and the J segment 2 bases; nucleotides outside the gene matches: 7. The CDR3 runs to 16 residues. The germline V gene encodes CDR1 MDHEN and CDR2 SYDVKM. The CDR3 DNA reads TGTGCCAGCAGTTACGAGTGGGACAGGGGACAAGAGACCCAGTACTTC. Protein sequence: CASSYEWDRGQETQYF.

This clonotype was seen at least ten times. The rearrangement links TRBV5-1 to TRBJ2-3, with D perhaps TRBD1 (5 bases). CDR3 size: 19 residues. In germline, CDR1 is SGHRS, CDR2 YFSETQ. The V end was cut by 7 bases, the J end by 4 bases, with 31 bases between. The CDR3: CASAPAPLTVNARADTQYF. The CDR3 nucleotides are TGCGCCAGCGCCCCCGCTCCCCTGACAGTTAACGCACGGGCAGATACGCAGTATTTT.

This clonotype was observed a handful of times. This chain's CDR3 is CASSFEAGGVVKNIQYF. The CDR3 DNA sequence: TGTGCCAGCAGCTTCGAAGCAGGGGGCGTAGTAAAAAACATTCAGTACTTC. The gene calls are TRBV11-2 and TRBJ2-4; 8 positions agree with TRBD1. V was clipped by 3 bases and J by 4 bases; unmatched bases: 11. This CDR3 region has 17 residues. Per the germline V gene, CDR1 is SGHAT and CDR2 is FQNNGV.

This clonotype was counted at least ten times. This rearrangement joins TRBV7-9 to TRBJ2-3; TRBD1 agrees at 7 bases. CDR1 is SEHNR and CDR2 is FQNEAQ in the germline V gene (reference sequence). The CDR3 is made up of 15 amino acids. After removal of 1 base from V and 3 bases from J, the junction contained 4 bases not matched to a gene. The CDR3 sequence is CASSLVWDRTDTQYF. The DNA of the CDR3 is TGTGCCAGCAGCTTAGTTTGGGACAGAACAGATACGCAGTATTTT.

As concerns this clonotype: A read error may account for a junction end that differs from germline. V gene TRBV5-1 combines with J gene TRBJ2-1, with a possible D match to TRBD1 (6 bases). CDR1 is SGHRS and CDR2 is YFSETQ in the germline V gene. This CDR3 contains 16 residues. CDR3 in amino acids: CASSPLMAGEYNEQFF. Written as DNA, the CDR3 is TGTGCCAGCAGCCCACTCATGGCAGGGGAGTACAATGAGCAGTTCTTC.

The V call is TRBV12-3 or TRBV12-4, the J call TRBJ2-2; TRBD2 matches 8 bases. The junction had 9 bases not matched to a gene; V was cut back by 5 bases and J by 4 bases. CDR3 length: 16 residues. The CDR3 nucleotides are TGTGCCAGCAGTCCGCTCGGGGGGGCCGGCACCGGGGAGCTGTTTTTT. Encoded protein: CASSPLGGAGTGELFF.

V usage is TRBV12-3 or TRBV12-4 and J usage is TRBJ1-2; 8 bases line up with TRBD1. Trimming at V came to 6 bases and at J to 5 bases, leaving 11 bases not matched to a gene. The CDR3 loop spans 15 amino acids. The CDR3 region is CASRPGQAAGYGYTF. The CDR3 DNA sequence: TGTGCCAGCAGACCGGGACAGGCGGCGGGGTATGGCTACACCTTC.

The rearrangement joins TRBV5-1 to TRBJ1-1, with 7 bases lining up with TRBD1. The germline gives CDR1 SGHRS, CDR2 YFSETQ. The CDR3 is 17 residues long. The V gene end was trimmed by 7 bases and the J gene end by 3 bases; junction bases not matched to a gene: 18. The CDR3 is CASAPGQDAWVDTEAFF. CDR3 nucleotide sequence: TGCGCCAGCGCTCCCGGACAGGATGCATGGGTGGACACTGAAGCTTTCTTT.

In this sample, this clonotype turned up many times. This chain uses TRBV6-5 with TRBJ1-1; D is unresolved. Germline CDR1 and CDR2: MNHEY and SVGAGI. Trimming took 0 bases from V and 4 from J, leaving 12 bases between them. The CDR3 is made up of 15 amino acids. The CDR3 is CASSYSKVMATEAFF. As DNA, the CDR3 is TGTGCCAGCAGTTACTCGAAGGTAATGGCCACTGAAGCTTTCTTT.

As concerns this clonotype: No conserved phenylalanine or tryptophan is present at the end of the CDR3, so a read error is the likely explanation. V usage is TRBV2 and J usage is TRBJ1-1, with 7 bases fitting TRBD1. After removal of 7 bases from V and 4 bases from J, the junction contained 6 bases not matched to a gene. In germline, CDR1 is SNHLY, CDR2 FYNNEI. The CDR3 sequence is 13 residues long. The CDR3 DNA reads TGTGCCAGCACACAGGGGACCGGCACTGAAGCTTTCTCT. This sequence encodes CASTQGTGTEAFS.

This chain connects TRBV20-1 to TRBJ1-5; possible D gene TRBD1, 5 bases. This CDR3 spans 12 amino acids. V was pared by 6 bases and J by 11 bases, with 17 bases between. CDR1 DFQATT and CDR2 SNEGSKA come from the germline V gene (reference sequence). This chain's CDR3 is CSAAQVLGAQHF. In DNA, the CDR3 is TGCAGTGCGGCTCAGGTGCTGGGGGCCCAGCATTTT.

A few counts support this clonotype. The CDR3 DNA follows: TGCGGGGGAATTTTGGAACCTTCCTACAATGAGCAGTTCTTC. Encoded protein: CGGILEPSYNEQFF. This sequence joins TRBV29-1 and TRBJ2-1, with D perhaps given as TRBD1 or TRBD2 (5 bases each). The CDR3 spans 14 residues. The germline gives CDR1 SQVTM, CDR2 ANQGSEA.

Concerning this clonotype itself: A read error may be the cause here, since a much bigger clone is one base away. This CDR3 is missing its conserved last phenylalanine or tryptophan, likely due to a read error. The chain has TRBV29-1 and TRBJ2-2, with D uncertain. Germline CDR1 reads SQVTM; CDR2 reads ANQGSEA. This CDR3 is 13 amino acids long. Trimming cost V 6 bases and J 3 bases, with 11 bases left between them. Written as DNA, the CDR3 is TGCAGCGTCACGCCCCTGGACACCGGGGAGCTGTTTCTT. It encodes CSVTPLDTGELFL.

This clonotype came up many times. CDR3 nucleotides: TGCAGCGTTGCCGAGGGACAGAACTATGGCTACACCTTC. It codes for CSVAEGQNYGYTF. This chain connects TRBV29-1 to TRBJ1-2; 7 nucleotides line up with TRBD1. Looked up from germline, CDR1 is SQVTM and CDR2 is ANQGSEA. V lost 4 bases, J lost 2 bases, and 4 bases stayed unmatched. CDR3 length: 13 residues.

Many counts were recorded for this clonotype. Here the CDR3 reads CASTQEGRFTEAFF. The CDR3 DNA is TGTGCCAGCACCCAGGAGGGGCGCTTCACTGAAGCTTTCTTT. The rearrangement links TRBV28 to TRBJ1-1, with D tentatively TRBD1 (5 bases). The CDR3 is 14 residues long. Trimming stripped 7 bases from V and 4 bases from J, with 16 bases between. Germline CDR1 and CDR2: MDHEN and SYDVKM.